What follows are 6 T cell receptor beta chains derived from one specimen sequenced in a study of T cell responses to AZD1222 COVID-19 vaccine. Using immunoSEQ multiplex PCR, the repertoire was profiled, and TCRdb retains in-frame clones only, with some absent. The sample lists 60,000 to 85,000 clones; approximately 80% were seen once. Specimen: peripheral blood, collected 28 days after the second dose of the MenACWY control vaccine. Receptors were obtained from an adult who received the MenACWY meningococcal vaccine as a control.

This chain connects TRBV7-2 to TRBJ1-2, with TRBD1 as a possible D gene (6 bases). CDR1 is SGHTA and CDR2 is FQGNSA in the germline V gene. The CDR3 has 15 residues. V was trimmed by 1 base and J by 4 bases, leaving 13 bases between them. The CDR3 DNA follows: TGTGCCAGCAGCTTAGGGGCGGACAGTTTCTATGGCTACACCTTC. This codes for CASSLGADSFYGYTF.

The chain uses TRBV30 and TRBJ1-5; TRBD1 is a possible D gene (5 bases). Germline loops: CDR1 GTSNPN, CDR2 SVGIG (reference sequence). There are 14 residues in the CDR3. V was clipped by 2 bases and J by 6 bases, with 14 bases between them. The CDR3 protein is CAWSNRGTVQPQHF. CDR3 in DNA: TGTGCCTGGAGTAATCGGGGGACCGTTCAGCCCCAGCATTTT.

This chain joins TRBV28 and TRBJ1-4; D might be TRBD1 (6 bases). This CDR3 is 17 amino acids long. V lost 6 bases to trimming and J lost 8 bases, with 25 bases between them. Germline-derived CDR1 and CDR2 are MDHEN and SYDVKM. CDR3 loop: CASSRGGRGRLREKLFF. In nucleotides, the CDR3 is TGTGCCAGCAGCCGGGGGGGCAGGGGTAGGTTGCGCGAAAAACTGTTTTTT. Drawing the rest from reference TRBV28 and TRBJ1-4, the complete variable domain is DVKVTQSSRYLVKRTGEKVFLECVQDMDHENMFWYRQDPGLGLRLIYFSYDVKMKEKGDIPEGYSVSREKKERFSLILESASTNQTSMYLCASSRGGRGRLREKLFFGSGTQLSVL.

The chain recombines TRBV7-2 with TRBJ2-5; no reliable D call. Germline CDR1 SGHTA, CDR2 FQGNSA. Trimming took off 2 bases at V and 6 bases at J, with 10 bases between the two ends. The CDR3 contains 13 residues. CDR3 sequence: CASSLNQAQTQYF. The CDR3 bases are TGTGCCAGCAGCTTAAATCAGGCACAGACCCAGTACTTC. Full variable domain (remainder filled in from reference TRBV7-2 and TRBJ2-5): GAGVSQSPSNKVTEKGKDVELRCDPISGHTALYWYRQSLGQGLEFLIYFQGNSAPDKSGLPSDRFSAERTGGSVSTLTIQRTQQEDSAVYLCASSLNQAQTQYFGPGTRLLVL.

The count of this clone is one. CDR3 sequence reads: CASSLGAGLFYEQYF. The CDR3 bases are TGTGCCAGCAGCCTAGGAGCGGGACTTTTCTACGAGCAGTACTTC. The chain has TRBV5-4 and TRBJ2-7; TRBD2 matches 7 bases. The germline V gene has CDR1 SGHNT and CDR2 YYREEE (reference sequence). Trimming took 4 bases from V and 3 from J; bases not matched to a gene: 10. The CDR3 has 15 amino acids.

V gene TRBV5-4 combines with J gene TRBJ2-3; 9 nucleotides agree with TRBD2. The CDR3 consists of 16 residues. Germline V gives CDR1 SGHNT, CDR2 YYREEE (reference sequence). V shed 3 bases and J 1 base; nucleotides not matched to a gene: 6. CDR3 loop: CASSSAGGPGTDTQYF. The CDR3 region has the DNA TGTGCCAGCAGCTCGGCGGGGGGGCCGGGCACAGATACGCAGTATTTT.